The entry below describes one T cell receptor (beta chain). Antigen: not known. Time point given: patch test 3, about 24 weeks after DPC sensitization. Treatment: therapeutic diphenylcyclopropenone sensitization with weekly scalp DPC. Donors, patients with alopecia ranging from 18 to 70 years old and judged suitable for DPC, provided samples. Before extraction, the whole blood was not fractionated, and total RNA was taken from it. The data belong to a study of human T cells and chemical hapten exposure. Study-level points and caveats: Versus controls, significantly more large CDR3 similarity clusters arose from expanded TCRs.

The ends were cut back, 4 bases at V and 4 bases at J, with 4 bases in the middle. The CDR3 has 12 residues. Library construction involved attaching unique molecular identifiers to individual cDNA molecules, which allowed quantitative, reproducible TCR counting. In TCRdb, the RACE reads were re-called with MiXCR into one record per CDR3 protein. The data contain 82,000 or so distinct CDR3 sequences, roughly 13% of them singletons. Sequencing used whole blood, obtained in connection with sensitization to the hapten diphenylcyclopropenone (DPC). This receptor was taken from a woman aged 50 to 60 with alopecia areata. Some clones in this sample may be carry-over from other donors' samples. This chain joins TRBV12-3 or TRBV12-4 and TRBJ1-4; D gene unclear. The CDR3 protein is CASSYLNEKLFF. CDR3 DNA sequence: TGTGCCAGCAGTTACCTTAATGAAAAACTGTTTTTT.